This entry is about one TCR beta chain. The antigen remains unidentified. Caucasian adults living in Nashville, Tennessee, provided all samples. The data belong to a study of shared clonotypes between healthy human individuals. Study-wide background: Per donor, CD8 memory used one plate, CD8 naive used two, CD4 memory used three and CD4 naive used three.

Researchers ran the assay at a deep level. The assay was immunoSEQ multiplex PCR, and TCRdb's table has in-frame clones only and misses some. The sample shows about 2.4 million clones, 90% to 95% of them seen only once. Study-wide results and caveats: Shared clonotypes across all four donors exceeded non-shared ones in generation probability.

The sequence derives from a man younger than 30 in good health. Some clones in this sample may be carry-over from other donors' samples. Sequencing used naive CD4+ T cells from PBMCs. Subset denoted: CD45RA+ positively selected.

CDR3 sequence: CASSRDLRAEAFF. DNA of the CDR3: TGTGCCAGCAGCCGGGATCTGAGGGCTGAAGCTTTCTTT. The rearrangement links TRBV6-1 to TRBJ1-1; D gene uncertain. In germline, CDR1 is MNHNS, CDR2 SASEGT. The V end lost 6 bases, the J end lost 6 bases, and 14 bases lay between the germline ends. CDR3 size: 13 residues.